This T cell receptor beta chain was observed in a study of CD8 T cells in Susac syndrome (dated by TCRdb to about 2019). The study in broad terms: Of the Susac syndrome patients who were sequenced, 8 or 9 were in clinical remission while six had clinically active disease. Clonality of the CD8+ T cell repertoire was compared between about a dozen healthy donors, roughly 14 Susac syndrome patients and roughly 16 multiple sclerosis patients. At blood withdrawal, Susac syndrome patients were either therapy-naive, taking corticosteroids (in some cases with IVIg as well), or taking IVIg alone. Whether CD8+ T cell activation and differentiation in Susac syndrome was antigen driven was tested using repertoire sequencing. Overall study results and their limits: Sixteen Susac-specific public clones were identified in the total CD8+ repertoire, and several Susac-specific public clones were identified in the CD8+ TEMRA repertoire. The study acknowledged that relatively few individuals were included in the TCR sequencing and HLA analysis. Susac syndrome CD8+ repertoires showed clonal expansion, highest in CD8+ TEMRA cells and greater in clinically active than remitting patients.

RNA was extracted with the RNeasy kit and 0.5 to 1 ug was reverse transcribed using random hexamers. The immunoSEQ multiplex PCR assay, which covers 54 Vbeta and 13 Jbeta segments, was used to amplify TCR beta CDR3 regions. To correct PCR amplification bias, a synthetic template baseline was used for both primer optimization and computational correction. The study's processing was this. Reads were annotated to V, D and J genes according to IMGT and were analyzed with immunoSEQ Analyzer, with only productive sequences retained. Clonality was calculated as one minus the Shannon entropy normalized by log2 of the number of productive unique sequences. For each patient and control, public and private clones were evaluated among the 100 most prevalent clones. Clones were defined as Susac-specific if absent from the healthy and MS cohorts, from around 1,100 published viral clones and from other ImmuneACCESS disease sequences. TCRdb took the public reads, trimmed them with fastp at Q25, ran MiXCR for clone calling and kept in-frame beta chains. All rows with the same CDR3 protein become a single entry with the most common DNA and genes. The V and J calls were not made by the authors but by TCRdb's processing. Here the sample has fewer than 90,000 distinct CDR3 sequences; about 93% occur a single time. The ten largest make up approximately 0.45% of the sample.

Peripheral blood CD8+ and CD4+ T cells from healthy donors, Susac syndrome patients and multiple sclerosis patients were profiled using high-throughput TCR beta sequencing. The Susac syndrome patients fulfilled recently defined diagnostic criteria for either definite or probable disease. CD8+ TEMRA cells were enriched by FACS, while bulk CD8+ and CD4+ T cells were purified by magnetic negative isolation. Blood was collected in EDTA tubes and processed within 24 hours, with PBMCs isolated through density gradient centrifugation. PBMCs intended for TCR sequencing were cryopreserved in liquid nitrogen and thawed later in a water bath at 37 degrees C. The sorted or isolated CD4+, CD8+ and CD8+ TEMRA cells reached a purity of at least 90%. As concerns this clonotype: Its antigen target is currently unknown. No quality values exist for individual bases; no much larger clone is one base distant.

From the cysteine up to the phenylalanine, the CDR3 has a length of 14 residues. Just CDR3 DNA is preserved here, 42 bases in frame from base 1. CDR1 is given as SGHVS and CDR2 as FNYEAQ, both from the germline V gene. V gives up 8 bases and J gives up 7 bases, and the segment between their germline ends measures 21 bases. Sequences were obtained from CD8+ T cells from PBMCs. The TCR was taken from a human donor with Susac syndrome. The rearrangement combines TRBV7-6 with TRBJ2-7; TRBD2 might be the D gene, on 5 matching bases. CDR3 sequence: CASALEPSGREQYF. The base sequence is TGTGCCAGCGCCTTGGAGCCGAGCGGAAGGGAGCAGTACTTC.